This TCR beta chain was sequenced for a study of CD8 T cells in Susac syndrome. RNA in amounts of about 0.5 to 1 ug was reverse transcribed with random hexamers. Across 54 Vbeta and 13 Jbeta, immunoSEQ multiplex PCR amplified TCR beta CDR3. TCRdb passed the immunoSEQ multiplex PCR reads through MiXCR, listing each CDR3 protein once. The repertoire holds 100,000 to 150,000 distinct CDR3 sequences, 85% to 95% seen once, with approximately 0.097% in the top ten. This receptor was identified in a human donor with multiple sclerosis. The sample taken for sequencing was CD4+ T cells from PBMCs.

Here the CDR3 reads CASRYRDSSYEQYF. The CDR3 bases are TGCGCCAGCAGGTACAGGGACAGCTCCTACGAGCAGTACTTC. The rearrangement links TRBV5-1 to TRBJ2-7, with 7 bases fitting TRBD1. Trimming took 5 bases from V and 0 from J; bases not matched to a gene: 5. This CDR3 comprises 14 residues. CDR1 and CDR2 (germline): SGHRS, YFSETQ.